This section outlines one T cell receptor beta chain sequence together with its context. The clone's antigen remains unknown. No base qualities exist here, and no much larger clone lies one base off it. Using the deep immunoSEQ assay, TCR CDR3 regions were amplified from genomic DNA by multiplex PCR. Genomic DNA extracted from each cell subset was distributed evenly over all wells of several immunoSEQ 96-well plates, and each plate served as one replicate. For unsorted PBMC, about 300 ng genomic DNA, equal to tens of thousands of T cell genomes, was loaded into each replicate PCR. Genomic DNA from unsorted PBMC was sequenced over ten immunoSEQ deep assay plates. Purified libraries were measured with a Qubit 3.0 fluorometer, size-checked on a Bioanalyzer 2100, and measured again with the KAPA Library Quantification kit. Every immunoSEQ 96-well plate was sequenced on a dedicated single-read 150-cycle Illumina NextSeq 550 flow cell. As for the authors' bioinformatics: Because the immunoSEQ output held only junctional sequences and lacked quality scores, the filtering could not match the filtering applied to full-length reads. Sequences were annotated with PyIR, a Python wrapper for IgBLAST v1.9, using IMGT germline references to assign V/J genes and CDR3. Any read was removed if the V/J assignment was weak (E-value above 1e-6), the CDR3 was missing, or the read contained stop codons, out-of-frame junctions, or ambiguous translated residues. V3J clonotypes were defined by identical inferred V gene, J gene, and CDR3 amino acid sequence. To compute the percentage overlap between repertoires, the number of shared unique clonotypes was divided by the size of the smaller repertoire. Richness of each repertoire was evaluated using RTK rarefaction, the Chao1 estimator, and Recon v2.1 estimates of unobserved clonotypes. Here the immuneACCESS table is served through TCRdb, limited to in-frame sequences with V and J called. Missing clones are a known gap in these copies; in checked studies unresolved V genes cover under half, and the rest lacks a known reason. The V and J calls and clone size come from that table; D and trimming were worked out from the DNA. This sample holds fewer than 700,000 clones; roughly four fifths were observed only once. The ten largest clonotypes hold 12% of the sample.

The sample originates from a study of shared clonotypes between healthy human individuals (dated by TCRdb to about 2020). Study-level background: The cohort included a few men and a couple of women between 18 and 49 years of age. Different laboratories and diverse techniques were used to prepare libraries and sequence TCR repertoires, to increase sequencing depth and limit assay-specific biases. Blood TCR repertoires of five healthy adults were deeply sequenced to estimate repertoire size and the extent of clonotype sharing between individuals. Per donor, leukapheresis produced somewhere between about 0.8 and 9 billion PBMCs.

Trimming removed 3 bases from V and 7 bases from J; the gene matches leave 6 bases unexplained. CDR1 and CDR2, per the germline V gene, are SGHAT and FQNNGV. From the cysteine through the phenylalanine, the CDR3 covers 14 amino acids. Only the CDR3 region is kept as DNA, spanning 42 bases read in frame from base 1. Healthy HIV-negative adults with no recently reported acute infections or vaccinations were included as donors. Every donor was a Caucasian adult living in Nashville, Tennessee, USA. For unsorted samples, roughly 90 million PBMCs were counted, and genomic DNA was extracted using the QIAamp DNA Blood Mini kit. Blood was collected by leukapheresis, and PBMCs were isolated by Ficoll-Histopaque density gradient centrifugation and then cryopreserved in liquid nitrogen vapor phase. What the research found in general, with its limitations: Sampling was restricted to blood, and TCR repertoires in tissues likely differ from the TCR repertoires found in blood. Pairwise subsampling led to the expectation that sequencing depth would affect the degree of clonotype sharing among donors. The small number of donors limited the genetic and exposure-history diversity represented.

The rearranged segments are TRBV11-2 and TRBJ2-7; 10 nucleotides in the junction match TRBD2. The sequence derives from a woman aged 40 to 49 in good health. Some clones in this sample may be carry-over from other donors' samples. Material for sequencing was PBMCs. DNA sequence: TGTGCCAGCAGCTTTCAGCGGGAGGGTCTGGAGCAGTACTTC. It translates to CASSFQREGLEQYF.